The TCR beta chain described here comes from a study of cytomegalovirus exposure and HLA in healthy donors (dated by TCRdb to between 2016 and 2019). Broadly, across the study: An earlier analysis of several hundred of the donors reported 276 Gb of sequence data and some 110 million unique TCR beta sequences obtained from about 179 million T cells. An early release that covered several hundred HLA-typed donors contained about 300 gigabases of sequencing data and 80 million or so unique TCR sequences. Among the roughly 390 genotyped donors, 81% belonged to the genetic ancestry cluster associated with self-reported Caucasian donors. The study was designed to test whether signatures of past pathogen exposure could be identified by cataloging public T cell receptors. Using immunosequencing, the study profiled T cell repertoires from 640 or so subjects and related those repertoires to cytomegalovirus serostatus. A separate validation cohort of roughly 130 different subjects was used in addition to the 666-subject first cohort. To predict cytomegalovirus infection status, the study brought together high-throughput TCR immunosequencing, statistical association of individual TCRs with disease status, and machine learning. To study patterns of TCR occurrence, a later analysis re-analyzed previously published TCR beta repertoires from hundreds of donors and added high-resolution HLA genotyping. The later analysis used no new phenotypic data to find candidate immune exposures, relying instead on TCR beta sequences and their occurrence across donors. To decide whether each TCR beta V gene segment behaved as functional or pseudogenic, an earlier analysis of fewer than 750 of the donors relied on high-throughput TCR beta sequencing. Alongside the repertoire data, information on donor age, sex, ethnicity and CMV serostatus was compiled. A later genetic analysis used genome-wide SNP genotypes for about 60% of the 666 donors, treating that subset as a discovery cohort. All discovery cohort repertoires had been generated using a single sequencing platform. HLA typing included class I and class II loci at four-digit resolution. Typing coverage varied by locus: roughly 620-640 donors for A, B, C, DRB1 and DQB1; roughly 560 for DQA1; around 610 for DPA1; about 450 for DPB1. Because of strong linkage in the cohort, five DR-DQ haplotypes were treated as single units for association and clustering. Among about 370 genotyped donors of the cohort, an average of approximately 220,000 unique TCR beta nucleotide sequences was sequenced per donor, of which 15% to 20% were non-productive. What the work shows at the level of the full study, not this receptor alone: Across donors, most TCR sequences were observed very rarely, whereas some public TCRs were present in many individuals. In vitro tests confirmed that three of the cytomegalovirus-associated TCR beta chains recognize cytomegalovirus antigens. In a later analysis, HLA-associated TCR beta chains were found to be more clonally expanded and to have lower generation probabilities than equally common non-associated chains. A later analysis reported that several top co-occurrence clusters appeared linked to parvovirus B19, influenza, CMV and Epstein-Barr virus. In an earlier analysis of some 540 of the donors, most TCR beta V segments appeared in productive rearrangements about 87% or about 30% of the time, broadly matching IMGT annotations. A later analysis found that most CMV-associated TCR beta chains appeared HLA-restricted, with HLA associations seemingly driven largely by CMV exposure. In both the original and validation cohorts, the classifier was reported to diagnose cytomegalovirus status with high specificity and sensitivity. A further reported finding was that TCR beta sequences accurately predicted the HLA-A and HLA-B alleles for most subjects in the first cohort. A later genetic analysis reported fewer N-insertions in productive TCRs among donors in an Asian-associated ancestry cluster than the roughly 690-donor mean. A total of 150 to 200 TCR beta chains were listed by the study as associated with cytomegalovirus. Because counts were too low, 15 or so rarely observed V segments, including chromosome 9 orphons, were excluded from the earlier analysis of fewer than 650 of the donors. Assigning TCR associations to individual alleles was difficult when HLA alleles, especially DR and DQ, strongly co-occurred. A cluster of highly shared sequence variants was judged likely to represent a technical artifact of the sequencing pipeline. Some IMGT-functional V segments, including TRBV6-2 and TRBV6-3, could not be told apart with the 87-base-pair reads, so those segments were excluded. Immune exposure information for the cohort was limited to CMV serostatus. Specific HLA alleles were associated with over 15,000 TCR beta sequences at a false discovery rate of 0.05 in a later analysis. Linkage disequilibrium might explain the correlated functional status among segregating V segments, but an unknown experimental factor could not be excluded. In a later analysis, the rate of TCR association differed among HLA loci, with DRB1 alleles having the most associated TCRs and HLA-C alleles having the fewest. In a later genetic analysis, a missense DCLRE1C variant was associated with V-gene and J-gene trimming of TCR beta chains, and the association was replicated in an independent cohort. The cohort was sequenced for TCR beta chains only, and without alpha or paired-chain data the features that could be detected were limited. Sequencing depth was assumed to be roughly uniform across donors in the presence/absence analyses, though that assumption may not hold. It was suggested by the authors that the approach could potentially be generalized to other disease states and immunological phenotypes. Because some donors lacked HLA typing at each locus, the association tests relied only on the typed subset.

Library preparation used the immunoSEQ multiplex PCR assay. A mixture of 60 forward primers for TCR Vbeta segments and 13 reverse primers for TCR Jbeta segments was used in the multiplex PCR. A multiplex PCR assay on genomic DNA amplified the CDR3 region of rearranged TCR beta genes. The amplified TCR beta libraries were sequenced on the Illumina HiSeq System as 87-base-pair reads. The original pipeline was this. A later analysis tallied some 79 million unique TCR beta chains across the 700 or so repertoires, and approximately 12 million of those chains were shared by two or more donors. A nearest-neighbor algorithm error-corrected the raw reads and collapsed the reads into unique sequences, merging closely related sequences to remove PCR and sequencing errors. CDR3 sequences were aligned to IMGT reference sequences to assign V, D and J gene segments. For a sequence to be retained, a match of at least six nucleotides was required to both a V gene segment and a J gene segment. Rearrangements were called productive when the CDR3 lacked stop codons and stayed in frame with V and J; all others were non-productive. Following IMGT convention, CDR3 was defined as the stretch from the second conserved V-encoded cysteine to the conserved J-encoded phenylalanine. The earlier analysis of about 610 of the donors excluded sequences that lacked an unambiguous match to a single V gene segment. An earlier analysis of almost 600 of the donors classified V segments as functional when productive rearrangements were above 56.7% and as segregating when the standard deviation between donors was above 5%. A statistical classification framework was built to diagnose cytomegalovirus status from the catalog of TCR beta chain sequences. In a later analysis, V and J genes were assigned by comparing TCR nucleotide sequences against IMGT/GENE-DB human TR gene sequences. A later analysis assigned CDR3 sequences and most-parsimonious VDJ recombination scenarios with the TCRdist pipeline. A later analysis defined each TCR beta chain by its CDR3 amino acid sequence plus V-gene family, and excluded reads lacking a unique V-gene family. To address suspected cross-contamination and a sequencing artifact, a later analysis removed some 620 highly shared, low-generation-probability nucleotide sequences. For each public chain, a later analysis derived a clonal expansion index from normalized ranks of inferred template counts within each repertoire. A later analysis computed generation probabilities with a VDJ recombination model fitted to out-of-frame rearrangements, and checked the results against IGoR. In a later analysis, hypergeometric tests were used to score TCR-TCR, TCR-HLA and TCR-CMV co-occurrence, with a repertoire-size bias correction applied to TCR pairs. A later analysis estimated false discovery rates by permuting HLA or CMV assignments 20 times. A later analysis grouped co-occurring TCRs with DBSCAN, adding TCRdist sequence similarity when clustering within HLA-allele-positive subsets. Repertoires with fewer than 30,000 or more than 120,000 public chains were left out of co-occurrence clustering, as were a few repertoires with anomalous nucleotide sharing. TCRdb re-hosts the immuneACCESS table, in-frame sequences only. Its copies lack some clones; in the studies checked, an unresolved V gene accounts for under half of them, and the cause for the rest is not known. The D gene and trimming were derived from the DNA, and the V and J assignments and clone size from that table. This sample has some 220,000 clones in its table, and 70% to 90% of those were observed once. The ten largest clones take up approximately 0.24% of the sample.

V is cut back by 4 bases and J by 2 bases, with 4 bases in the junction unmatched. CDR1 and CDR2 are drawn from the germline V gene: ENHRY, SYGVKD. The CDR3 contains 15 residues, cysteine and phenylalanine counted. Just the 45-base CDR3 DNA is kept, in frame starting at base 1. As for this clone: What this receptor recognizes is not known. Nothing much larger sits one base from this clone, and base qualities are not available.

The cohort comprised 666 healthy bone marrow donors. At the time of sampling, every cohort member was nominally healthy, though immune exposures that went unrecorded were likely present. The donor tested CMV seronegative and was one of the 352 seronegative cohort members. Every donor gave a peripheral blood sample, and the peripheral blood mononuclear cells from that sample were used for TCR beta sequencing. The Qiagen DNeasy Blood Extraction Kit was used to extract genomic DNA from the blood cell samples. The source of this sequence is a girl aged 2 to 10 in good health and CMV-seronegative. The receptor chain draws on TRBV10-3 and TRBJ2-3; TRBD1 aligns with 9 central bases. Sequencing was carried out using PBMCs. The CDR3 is CAISGGTGPTDTQYF. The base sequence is TGTGCCATCAGTGGGGGGACAGGGCCCACAGATACGCAGTATTTT.